These T cell receptor beta chains were read from a single sample in a study of CD8 T cells in ankylosing spondylitis. TCRdb ran MiXCR on the 5' RACE reads and lists one entry per CDR3 protein. Among some 95,000 distinct CDR3 sequences listed, about 9% were seen once. Sequences were obtained from blood, either unsorted or a sorted T cell fraction (not recorded which). The receptors derive from a male donor with ankylosing spondylitis or in good health (not recorded which). Both conserved end residues are part of each CDR3. Each record gives: J gene, V gene, D gene, clone size, CDR3 protein, CDR3 DNA. A D gene is named only where the DNA matches it firmly. For some rows the clone size is stated as once, few or many, or as a class when expanded; others skip it.

J gene: TRBJ2-7
V gene: TRBV19
D gene: -
clone size: many
CDR3 protein: CASRMEGGSSYEQYF
CDR3 DNA: TGTGCCAGTAGAATGGAGGGGGGGAGCTCCTACGAGCAGTACTTC

J gene: TRBJ2-1
V gene: TRBV7-3
D gene: -
clone size: few
CDR3 protein: CASSSQADREQFF
CDR3 DNA: TGTGCCAGCAGCTCCCAGGCGGATCGGGAGCAGTTCTTC

J gene: TRBJ1-4
V gene: TRBV12-3/TRBV12-4
D gene: -
clone size: many
CDR3 protein: CASSSPGRVDEKLFF
CDR3 DNA: TGTGCCAGCAGTTCACCAGGGCGCGTGGACGAAAAACTGTTTTTT

J gene: TRBJ2-1
V gene: TRBV5-1
D gene: -
clone size: many
CDR3 protein: CASRSQYNEQFF
CDR3 DNA: TGCGCCAGCAGATCACAGTACAATGAGCAGTTCTTC

J gene: TRBJ2-1
V gene: TRBV5-1
D gene: -
clone size: -
CDR3 protein: CASSSRPTYNEQFF
CDR3 DNA: TGCGCCAGCAGTTCAAGGCCAACCTACAATGAGCAGTTCTTC

J gene: TRBJ2-7
V gene: TRBV6-1
D gene: -
clone size: many
CDR3 protein: CASSAGSEQYF
CDR3 DNA: TGTGCCAGCAGTGCCGGAAGCGAGCAGTACTTC

J gene: TRBJ2-7
V gene: TRBV20-1
D gene: -
clone size: many
CDR3 protein: CSARWAGREQYF
CDR3 DNA: TGCAGTGCTAGGTGGGCGGGCAGGGAGCAGTACTTC

J gene: TRBJ2-1
V gene: TRBV3-1
D gene: -
clone size: -
CDR3 protein: CASTQGPLYSWSYNEQFF
CDR3 DNA: TGTGCCTCCACCCAGGGCCCTCTCTACAGCTGGTCCTACAATGAGCAGTTCTTC

J gene: TRBJ1-1
V gene: TRBV7-2
D gene: -
clone size: many
CDR3 protein: CASSPTGSNTEAFF
CDR3 DNA: TGTGCCAGCAGCCCCACAGGGTCGAACACTGAAGCTTTCTTT

J gene: TRBJ1-2
V gene: TRBV29-1
D gene: TRBD1
clone size: many
CDR3 protein: CSVKEGQNYGYTF
CDR3 DNA: TGCAGCGTTAAAGAGGGACAGAACTATGGCTACACCTTC

J gene: TRBJ1-1
V gene: TRBV7-9
D gene: TRBD1
clone size: -
CDR3 protein: CASSRQGASTEAFF
CDR3 DNA: TGTGCCAGCAGTCGACAGGGGGCATCTACTGAAGCTTTCTTT

J gene: TRBJ2-7
V gene: TRBV29-1
D gene: TRBD1
clone size: many
CDR3 protein: CSADRGYEQYF
CDR3 DNA: TGCAGCGCGGACAGGGGCTACGAGCAGTACTTC

J gene: TRBJ2-7
V gene: TRBV29-1
D gene: TRBD1
clone size: many
CDR3 protein: CSVVVPTGSEQYF
CDR3 DNA: TGCAGCGTTGTCGTCCCGACAGGGAGCGAGCAGTACTTC

J gene: TRBJ2-5
V gene: TRBV4-2
D gene: -
clone size: many
CDR3 protein: CASSQETGRKETQYF
CDR3 DNA: TGTGCCAGCAGCCAAGAAACCGGGAGAAAAGAGACCCAGTACTTC